This paragraph reports one T cell receptor beta chain. Its specificity is unknown. A universal primer site came from template switching; cDNA carried unique molecular identifiers. TCRdb reprocessed the 5' RACE reads via MiXCR and lists one record per CDR3 protein. The sample lists 300,000 to 350,000 distinct CDR3 sequences, 12% occurring once. There were only healthy Caucasians among the donors. These data come from a study of identical twins. Study-wide results and limits: Out-of-frame beta chain sequences displayed weaker excess sharing between twins.

These data were also reused for a study on yellow fever vaccine responses in identical twins. As reported in that work: The T cell response to vaccination in identical twins was reportedly partly convergent and partly personalized.

Material for sequencing was CD8+ T cells sorted from blood. The clonotype was recovered from a woman aged 18 to 35 in good health.

This chain's CDR3 is CASTIPGSYSNQPQHF. The CDR3 coding sequence is TGTGCCAGTACCATACCCGGGTCTTATAGCAATCAGCCCCAGCATTTT. The chain has TRBV19 and TRBJ1-5; D is uncertain. The CDR3 is made up of 16 amino acids. The V and J ends lost 7 bases and 0 bases respectively, with 16 bases between them. Germline values: CDR1 LNHDA, CDR2 SQIVND (reference sequence).